Listed below are T cell receptor beta chains from one sample, sequenced in a study of cytomegalovirus exposure and HLA in healthy donors. Assay: immunoSEQ multiplex PCR; the TCRdb copy retains only in-frame clones and omits some. This table has some 80,000 clones, 65% to 85% appearing once. The sample was PBMCs. The receptor source for this set is a man aged 45-65 years in good health and CMV-seronegative. Both conserved end residues are part of each CDR3. The D gene is left open where the match is weak. Some rows mark clone size as missing; the rest say once, few, many or name a class of expanded clone.

>.|TRBV6-4|.|TRBJ1-5
TGTGCCAGCAGTGACTCGACAGACAGGTGGTTCAACCAGCCCCAGCATTTT
CASSDSTDRWFNQPQHF
>few|TRBV4-2|.|TRBJ1-5
TGTGCCAGCAGCGACGACAGTGGCAATCAGCCCCAGCATTTT
CASSDDSGNQPQHF
>.|TRBV5-1|TRBD1|TRBJ1-4
TGCGCCAGCAGCTTGGAAGGGGGCGTTGAAAAACTGTTTTTT
CASSLEGGVEKLFF
>few|TRBV7-9|.|TRBJ1-2
TGTGCCAGCAGCCTATCGTTCACCCGAGCTAACTATGGCTACACCTTC
CASSLSFTRANYGYTF
>.|TRBV5-1|TRBD2|TRBJ2-2
TGCGCCAGCAGCTTGGAGGGAGGGACCGGGGAGCTGTTTTTT
CASSLEGGTGELFF
>.|TRBV2|.|TRBJ2-1
TGTGCCAGCATCCTTAGGGGTCCCTCCTACAATGAGCAGTTCTTC
CASILRGPSYNEQFF
>.|TRBV2|.|TRBJ2-7
TGTGCCAGCAGTTTACAGGGCTTATACGAGCAGTACTTC
CASSLQGLYEQYF
>.|TRBV5-4|.|TRBJ1-1
TGTGCCAGCAGCTTGGCCGGAGGCAGTGAAGCTTTCTTT
CASSLAGGSEAFF
>.|TRBV19|.|TRBJ2-5
TGTGCCAGTAGCCGCCCAGGGGTCCAAGAGACCCAGTACTTC
CASSRPGVQETQYF
>.|TRBV27|.|TRBJ1-1
TGTGCCAGCAGTTTAGTCTTCGGGGTTGGGAACACTGAAGCTTTCTTT
CASSLVFGVGNTEAFF
>few|TRBV5-4|TRBD2|TRBJ2-7
TGTGCCAGCAGCCACCGGGGGGGCGCCTACGAGCAGTACTTC
CASSHRGGAYEQYF
>.|TRBV4-3|TRBD1|TRBJ1-2
TGCGCCAGCAGCCAAGATCTGGGACAGGGGGCGTGGGGATATGGCTACACCTTC
CASSQDLGQGAWGYGYTF
>.|TRBV5-6|TRBD1|TRBJ1-2
TGTGCCAGCAGCTCGGACCAGGGGGGCAGCTACACCTTC
CASSSDQGGSYTF
>.|TRBV7-9|.|TRBJ1-4
TGTGCCAGCAGCTTAGCGGACTCTTATGAAAAACTGTTTTTT
CASSLADSYEKLFF
>.|TRBV5-6|.|TRBJ2-7
TGTGCCAGCAGCTCGGTCAGGCGAAGCTCCTACGAGCAGTACTTC
CASSSVRRSSYEQYF
>.|TRBV18|.|TRBJ2-1
TGTGCCAGCTCACCAAGGACAGCCTCGACTTACAATGAGCAGTTCTTC
CASSPRTASTYNEQFF
>.|TRBV12-5|TRBD1|TRBJ2-1
TGTGCTAGTGGTTTGGCCGGACAGGGGGTCTACAATGAGCAGTTCTTC
CASGLAGQGVYNEQFF
>.|TRBV6-1|TRBD2|TRBJ2-5
TGTGCCAGCAGTGGGGGGGGACGGTGGTTAAAGACCCAGTACTTC
CASSGGGRWLKTQYF
>.|TRBV15|TRBD1|TRBJ1-5
TGTGCCACCAGCGGAACCGGGACAGCCAATCAGCCCCAGCATTTT
CATSGTGTANQPQHF
>few|TRBV2|.|TRBJ1-1
TGTGCCAGCAGTGTCGGGAACACTGAAGCTTTCTTT
CASSVGNTEAFF
>.|TRBV6-4|.|TRBJ2-3
TGTGCCAGCAGTGACTCCCAGGGAAGCACAGATACGCAGTATTTT
CASSDSQGSTDTQYF
>.|TRBV6-1|.|TRBJ1-1
TGTGCCAGCAAAACAGGGTTCGTGAACACTGAAGCTTTCTTT
CASKTGFVNTEAFF
>.|TRBV21-1|.|TRBJ2-2
TGTGAATCCAGGCAGGGATCCGGGGAGCTGTTTTTT
CESRQGSGELFF
>.|TRBV19|.|TRBJ1-4
TGTGCCGTAAGGGACAAGGTCTATGAAAAACTGTTTTTT
CAVRDKVYEKLFF
>.|TRBV19|TRBD1|TRBJ1-5
TGTGCCAGCTGGGACAGGGCCCCTAATCAGCCCCAGCATTTT
CASWDRAPNQPQHF
>.|TRBV9|TRBD1|TRBJ2-5
TGTGCCAGCAGTAGTACAGGGGTCCAAGAGACCCAGTACTTC
CASSSTGVQETQYF
>few|TRBV25-1|TRBD1|TRBJ2-1
TGTGCCAGCAGTCCCAGGACAGGGATCAACAATGAGCAGTTCTTC
CASSPRTGINNEQFF
>few|TRBV4-3|.|TRBJ1-4
TGCGCCAGCAGCCAAGCTGGGACAAAGAATGAAAAACTGTTTTTT
CASSQAGTKNEKLFF
>few|TRBV7-9|TRBD1|TRBJ1-2
TGTGCCAGCAGCCCACCGGGACAGGTCTATGGCTACACCTTC
CASSPPGQVYGYTF
>.|TRBV29-1|.|TRBJ1-2
TGCAGCGTTGGCCAGGGATCTTTGAATGGCTACACCTTC
CSVGQGSLNGYTF
>.|TRBV2|.|TRBJ1-1
TGTGCCAGCAGTGAATTAGAGAACACTGAAGCTTTCTTT
CASSELENTEAFF
>.|TRBV7-8|.|TRBJ1-5
TGTGCCAGCAGCCCAGGTCGCCAGCGCAATCAGCCCCAGCATTTT
CASSPGRQRNQPQHF
>.|TRBV18|.|TRBJ2-2
TGTGCCAGCTCACCACCACAGAACACCGGGGAGCTGTTTTTT
CASSPPQNTGELFF
>.|TRBV5-4|TRBD1|TRBJ1-2
TGTGCCAGCAGCTCCGATGGGACAGGAAAAAACTATGGCTACACCTTC
CASSSDGTGKNYGYTF
>.|TRBV19|.|TRBJ1-2
TGTGCCAGTAGTGCACTGAGGGGGTCGGGCTATGGCTACACCTTC
CASSALRGSGYGYTF
>once|TRBV18|TRBD1|TRBJ1-5
TGTGCCAGCTCACCTTCCGGGACAGGGAACGGTCAGCCCCAGCATTTT
CASSPSGTGNGQPQHF
>.|TRBV5-1|TRBD1|TRBJ2-2
TGCGCCAGCAGCTCGACCGGGACAGGGGACACCGGGGAGCTGTTTTTT
CASSSTGTGDTGELFF
>.|TRBV19|.|TRBJ2-5
TGTGCCAGTAGTATACAGGGCCCAGGGACCCAGTACTTC
CASSIQGPGTQYF
>.|TRBV9|.|TRBJ2-7
TGTGCCAGCAGCGTAGGACAGGTCTCCTACGAGCAGTACTTC
CASSVGQVSYEQYF
>.|TRBV28|.|TRBJ2-7
TGTGCCAGCAGTAGGACAGAGCCCTACGAGCAGTACTTC
CASSRTEPYEQYF
>once|TRBV5-5|.|TRBJ1-2
TGTGCCAGCAGCTTGACAGGCAGCTATGGCTACACCTTC
CASSLTGSYGYTF
>.|TRBV30|TRBD1|TRBJ1-6
TGTGCCTGGGAAACAGGGGGGAATTCACCCCTCCACTTT
CAWETGGNSPLHF
>.|TRBV29-1|.|TRBJ1-1
TGCAGCGTTGCCCAGGACAGGAACACTGAAGCTTTCTTT
CSVAQDRNTEAFF
>.|TRBV5-1|TRBD1|TRBJ2-7
TGCGCCAGCAGCGGTGACAGGGTTAACGAGCAGTACTTC
CASSGDRVNEQYF
>.|TRBV28|.|TRBJ1-1
TGTGCCAGCAGTTTGGCAGGGTACCTCGGAGCTTTCTTT
CASSLAGYLGAFF
>.|TRBV18|.|TRBJ2-3
TGTGCCAGCTCCCGGGACATCACAGATACGCAGTATTTT
CASSRDITDTQYF
>.|TRBV29-1|.|TRBJ1-1
TGCAGCGGGGGCGGGGAGGGCACTGAAGCTTTCTTT
CSGGGEGTEAFF
>.|TRBV5-1|.|TRBJ2-7
TGCGCCAGCAGCGTTAGCAGCGACCTGGAGCAGTACTTC
CASSVSSDLEQYF